Below, 3 T cell receptor beta chains from the same sample are listed, as sequenced in a study of T cell changes during pregnancy in multiple sclerosis. The assay was immunoSEQ multiplex PCR, and TCRdb's table has in-frame clones only and misses some. Found here are tens of thousands of clones, 89% of them singletons; the top ten hold roughly 1.2%. The sequencing used CD4+ T cells from peripheral blood mononuclear cells, collected in the first trimester of pregnancy. These receptors were collected from a female donor with multiple sclerosis, enrolled in a pregnancy study.

This clone was seen a handful of times. V usage is TRBV7-9 and J usage is TRBJ2-1, with TRBD2 matching 11 bases. The germline V gene encodes CDR1 SEHNR and CDR2 FQNEAQ (reference sequence). This CDR3 has 16 residues. J gave up 7 bases and V 2 bases, and 7 bases lay outside the gene matches. Here the CDR3 reads CASSLLLAGDRNEQFF. Written as DNA, the CDR3 is TGTGCCAGCAGCTTATTACTAGCGGGAGATAGGAATGAGCAGTTCTTC.

V is TRBV9 and J is TRBJ2-1; D is unclear. CDR1 SGDLS and CDR2 YYNGEE come from the germline V gene. CDR3 length: 13 amino acids. V was pared by 4 bases and J by 4 bases, with 9 bases between. The CDR3 DNA follows: TGTGCCAGCAGCACCAGGTTATACAATGAGCAGTTCTTC. This gives the protein CASSTRLYNEQFF.

The chain joins TRBV11-2 to TRBJ2-7; 7 nucleotides line up with TRBD1. The CDR3 consists of 17 residues. The germline V gene encodes CDR1 SGHAT and CDR2 FQNNGV. V lost 0 bases to trimming and J lost 3 bases; unmatched junction nucleotides: 11. As DNA, the CDR3 is TGTGCCAGCAGCTTAGATTGGTGGAGGTCAGGGGGCTACGAGCAGTACTTC. As protein: CASSLDWWRSGGYEQYF.